What follows describes a single T cell receptor beta chain. Its antigen is not identified. The CDR3 length is 14 residues. Germline V CDR1 and CDR2: SGHTA, FQGNSA. This sample stems from a study of monozygotic twins with inflammatory bowel disease. Study conclusions and caveats: People with IBD had fewer clonotypes in common with others than healthy twins did, especially with disease activity. Discordant twins had repertoire similarity that did not differ from that of concordant twins, possibly from limited power.

The draw for each donor consisted of a single 2.5 ml blood sample. Eight cDNA synthesis reactions were run for every sample. TCRdb reprocessed the 5' RACE reads and stores each CDR3 protein as one record, lacking DNA. This sample carries about 210,000 distinct CDR3 sequences, with roughly 7.1% going to the ten biggest clones. The sequencing input was blood. The V call is TRBV7-2, the J call TRBJ2-5. This TCR was recovered from a human donor with ulcerative colitis or Crohn's disease, or a healthy co-twin of an affected twin (not recorded which). CDR3 in amino acids: CASSFLGLGKTQYF.